Shown below are 2 T cell receptor beta chains from a single sample sequenced in a study of blood T cell repertoires in COVID-19 (dated by TCRdb to 2020 to 2021). Libraries were prepared through the immunoSEQ multiplex PCR assay. Imported from immuneACCESS, the table was reduced by TCRdb to in-frame sequences with V and J called. These copies leave out some clones; in studies compared against another copy, an unresolved V gene accounts for under half, and the cause of the remainder is not known. The sample table shows over 130,000 clones, and just under 85% are seen once. 3% to 4% of the sample rests with the top ten. The sample consisted of PBMCs or T cells enriched from blood (not recorded which). All receptors come from a woman in her forties or fifties with acute COVID-19.

The chain is built from TRBV30 and TRBJ1-1, with D possibly TRBD1 on 5 matching bases. The V and J ends lost 0 bases and 11 bases respectively, with 13 bases between them. This CDR3 spans 12 amino acids. Germline-derived CDR1 and CDR2 are GTSNPN and SVGIG (reference sequence). The CDR3 coding sequence is TGTGCCTGGAGTGTCTGGGGGGTCGAGGCTTTCTTT. As protein: CAWSVWGVEAFF.

The chain carries TRBV11-1 and TRBJ2-5, with TRBD2 identical over 13 bases. Losses at the gene ends were 5 bases for V and 5 bases for J; bases not matched to a gene: 8. The CDR3 totals 16 residues. Looked up from germline, CDR1 is SGHAT and CDR2 is FQDESV (reference sequence). The CDR3 loop reads CASSTRTSGSTETQYF. DNA of the CDR3: TGTGCCAGCAGCACTCGGACTAGCGGGAGTACGGAGACCCAGTACTTC. Full variable domain (outside the CDR3, taken from reference TRBV11-1 and TRBJ2-5): EAEVAQSPRYKITEKSQAVAFWCDPISGHATLYWYRQILGQGPELLVQFQDESVVDDSQLPKDRFSAERLKGVDSTLKIQPAELGDSAMYLCASSTRTSGSTETQYFGPGTRLLVL.